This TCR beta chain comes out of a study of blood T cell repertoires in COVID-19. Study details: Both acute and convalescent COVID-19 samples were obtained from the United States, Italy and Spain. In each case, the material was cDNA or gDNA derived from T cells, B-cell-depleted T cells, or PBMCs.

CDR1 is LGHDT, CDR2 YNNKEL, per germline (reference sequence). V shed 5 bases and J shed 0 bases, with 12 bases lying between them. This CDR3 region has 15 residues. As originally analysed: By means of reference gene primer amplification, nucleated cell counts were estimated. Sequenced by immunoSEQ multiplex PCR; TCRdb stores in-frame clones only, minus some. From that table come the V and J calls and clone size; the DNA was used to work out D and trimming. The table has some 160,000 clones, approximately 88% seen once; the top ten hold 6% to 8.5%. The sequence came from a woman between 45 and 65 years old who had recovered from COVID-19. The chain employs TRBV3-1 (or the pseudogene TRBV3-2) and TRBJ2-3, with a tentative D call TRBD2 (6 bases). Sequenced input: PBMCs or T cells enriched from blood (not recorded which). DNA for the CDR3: TGTGCCAGCAGCGCGATTGGGGGGAGCACAGATACGCAGTATTTT. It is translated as CASSAIGGSTDTQYF.